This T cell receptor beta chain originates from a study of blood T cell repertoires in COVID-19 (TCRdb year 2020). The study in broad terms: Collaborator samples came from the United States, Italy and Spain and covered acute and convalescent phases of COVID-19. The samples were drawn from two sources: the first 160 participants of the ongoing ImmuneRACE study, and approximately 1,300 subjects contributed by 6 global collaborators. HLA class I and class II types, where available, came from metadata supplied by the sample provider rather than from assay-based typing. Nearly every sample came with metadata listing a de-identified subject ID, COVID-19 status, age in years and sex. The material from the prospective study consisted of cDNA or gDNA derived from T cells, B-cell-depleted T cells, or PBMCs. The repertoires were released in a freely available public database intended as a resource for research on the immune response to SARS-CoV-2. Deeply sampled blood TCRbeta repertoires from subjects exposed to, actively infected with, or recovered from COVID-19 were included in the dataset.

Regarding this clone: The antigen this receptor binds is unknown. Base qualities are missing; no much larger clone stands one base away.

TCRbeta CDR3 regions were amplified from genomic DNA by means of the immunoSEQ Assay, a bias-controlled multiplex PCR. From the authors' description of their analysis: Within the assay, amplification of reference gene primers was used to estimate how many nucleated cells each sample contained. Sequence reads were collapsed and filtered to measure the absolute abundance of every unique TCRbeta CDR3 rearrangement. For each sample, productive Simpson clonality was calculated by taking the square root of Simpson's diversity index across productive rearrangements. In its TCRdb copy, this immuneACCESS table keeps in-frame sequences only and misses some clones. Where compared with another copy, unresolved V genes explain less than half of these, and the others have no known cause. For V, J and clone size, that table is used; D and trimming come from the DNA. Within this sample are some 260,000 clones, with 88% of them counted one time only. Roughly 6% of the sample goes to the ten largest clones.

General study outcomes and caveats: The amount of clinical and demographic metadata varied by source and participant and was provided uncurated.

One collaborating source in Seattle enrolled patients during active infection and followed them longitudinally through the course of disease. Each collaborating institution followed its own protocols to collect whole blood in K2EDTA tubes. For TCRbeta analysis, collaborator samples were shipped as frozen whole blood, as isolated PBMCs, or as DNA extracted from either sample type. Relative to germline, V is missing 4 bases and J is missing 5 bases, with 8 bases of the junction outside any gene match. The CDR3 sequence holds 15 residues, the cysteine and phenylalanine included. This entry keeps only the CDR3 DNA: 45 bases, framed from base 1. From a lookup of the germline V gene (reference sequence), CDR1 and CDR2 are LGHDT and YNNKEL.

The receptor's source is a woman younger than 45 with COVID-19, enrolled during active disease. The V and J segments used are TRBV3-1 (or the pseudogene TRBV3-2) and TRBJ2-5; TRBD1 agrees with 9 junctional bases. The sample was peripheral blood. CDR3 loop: CASSLPGTGRETQYF. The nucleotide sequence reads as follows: TGTGCCAGCAGCCTGCCCGGGACAGGGAGGGAGACCCAGTACTTC.